Listed here are 18 T cell receptor beta chains from one sample, sequenced in a study of CD8 T cells in Susac syndrome. An input of about 0.45 to 1 ug of RNA was subjected to reverse transcription using random hexamers. TCRdb redid the calling of the immunoSEQ multiplex PCR reads with MiXCR, one entry per CDR3 protein. The sample has approximately 90,000 distinct CDR3 sequences, about 93% seen once. The sample comprised CD8+ T cells from PBMCs. These receptors were taken from a human donor in good health.

This sequence joins TRBV27 and TRBJ1-2; 10 nucleotides agree with TRBD1. CDR3 length equals 14 residues. Germline lookup yields CDR1 MNHEY and CDR2 SMNVEV (reference sequence). The J segment lost 8 bases and the V segment lost 7 bases, leaving 10 bases of the junction unmatched. DNA of the CDR3: TGTGCCAGCACCTCGACAGGGGGCGCGAGCGGCTACACCTTC. Translating it yields CASTSTGGASGYTF.

The chain combines TRBV29-1 with TRBJ2-1; D unresolved. Between the trimmed V and J ends, which lost 2 bases and 0 bases, there was a span of 17 bases. CDR1 and CDR2 from the germline V gene are SQVTM and ANQGSEA. The CDR3 loop spans 17 amino acids. The CDR3, as DNA: TGCAGCGTTGAACCCCCTGGCTCCTTTAGCTCCTACAATGAGCAGTTCTTC. It translates to CSVEPPGSFSSYNEQFF.

The chain employs TRBV7-6 and TRBJ2-2; D could derive from TRBD1 or TRBD2 (6 bases each). V was shortened by 5 bases and J by 2 bases, with 12 bases between the two germline ends. This CDR3 is 15 amino acids long. CDR1 SGHVS and CDR2 FNYEAQ come from the germline V gene. In DNA, the CDR3 is TGTGCCAGCAGCCTCGGGGGCCTTAACACCGGGGAGCTGTTTTTT. Encoded protein: CASSLGGLNTGELFF.

The V and J genes are TRBV5-6 and TRBJ1-2; D gene unclear. The V end lost 0 bases, the J end lost 7 bases, and 10 bases lay between the germline ends. Germline-derived CDR1 and CDR2 are SGHDT and YYEEEE. CDR3 length: 13 amino acids. DNA of the CDR3: TGTGCCAGCAGCTTGGTCCGCCCGATTGGCTACACCTTC. It yields the protein CASSLVRPIGYTF.

The CDR3 DNA reads TGCGCCAGCAGGCCTCACGCTAGCGGCAGTTACAATGAGCAGTTCTTC. Translated, it gives CASRPHASGSYNEQFF. V is TRBV4-1 and J is TRBJ2-1, with 7 bases lining up with TRBD2. CDR3 length equals 16 residues. CDR1 is MGHRA, CDR2 YSYEKL, per germline. The V and J ends lost 6 bases and 4 bases, in that order; junction bases with no gene match: 12.

The chain joins TRBV12-3 or TRBV12-4 to TRBJ2-5, with D unresolved. The length of the CDR3 is 14 residues. Deletions cut 1 base from V and 2 bases from J, with 8 bases between. The CDR3, as DNA: TGTGCCAGCAGTTTAGAGGTAGTACAAGAGACCCAGTACTTC. Translation: CASSLEVVQETQYF.

This chain connects TRBV2 to TRBJ1-1; D not resolved. CDR3 length: 15 amino acids. Germline V gene lookup returns CDR1 SNHLY and CDR2 FYNNEI. Trimming removed 8 bases from V and 5 bases from J, with 21 bases in between. As DNA, the CDR3 is TGTGCCAGCGATTCCGAACCGGGTCGCAGAACTGAAGCTTTCTTT. It specifies CASDSEPGRRTEAFF.

The chain uses TRBV13 and TRBJ2-3; maybe TRBD1 (6 bases). V was shortened by 5 bases and J by 7 bases, with 22 bases between the two germline ends. Germline V gives CDR1 PRHDT, CDR2 FYEKMQ (reference sequence). The CDR3 runs to 16 residues. This CDR3 reads CASSPQRVGAGNTQYF. CDR3 in DNA: TGTGCCAGCAGCCCCCAACGAGTGGGGGCAGGGAATACGCAGTATTTT.

The rearrangement joins TRBV5-1 to TRBJ1-1, with D unclear. Germline V gives CDR1 SGHRS, CDR2 YFSETQ. The CDR3 length is 14 residues. The V and J ends lost 1 base and 0 bases respectively, with 7 bases between them. CDR3 sequence: CASSLPEMNTEAFF. CDR3 bases: TGCGCCAGCAGCTTGCCAGAAATGAACACTGAAGCTTTCTTT.

This sequence joins TRBV27 and TRBJ2-2; 8 bases map to TRBD2. V lost 1 base, J lost 5 bases, and 6 bases stayed unmatched. This CDR3 region has 16 residues. Germline assignment: CDR1 MNHEY and CDR2 SMNVEV (reference sequence). The CDR3 loop is CASSLYGGAVTGELFF. CDR3 nucleotides: TGTGCCAGCAGTTTATACGGGGGGGCCGTTACCGGGGAGCTGTTTTTT.

The chain carries TRBV6-4 and TRBJ2-1; D is undetermined. V was clipped by 6 bases and J by 8 bases, with 35 bases between them. Per the germline V gene, CDR1 is MRHNA and CDR2 is SNTAGT. The CDR3 runs 20 residues. CDR3: CASSVSRPVNFAESRDEQFF. The CDR3 DNA reads TGTGCCAGCAGCGTTTCCCGCCCCGTGAATTTTGCAGAAAGTAGGGATGAGCAGTTCTTC.

CDR3 protein: CSVGLQGVRSDTQYF. The DNA for the CDR3 is TGCAGCGTCGGACTACAGGGGGTCCGGTCAGATACGCAGTATTTT. V and J are TRBV29-1 and TRBJ2-3; 8 bases are a match to TRBD1. From germline, CDR1 is SQVTM and CDR2 ANQGSEA. The V gene end was trimmed by 6 bases and the J gene end by 4 bases; junction bases not matched to a gene: 12. The CDR3 is 15 residues long.

This chain uses TRBV3-1 with TRBJ2-5; TRBD2 matches 8 bases. This CDR3 comprises 14 residues. J gave up 6 bases and V 0 bases, and 3 bases lay outside the gene matches. From germline, CDR1 is LGHDT and CDR2 YNNKEL (reference sequence). CDR3 sequence: CASSQEAGVQTQYF. DNA of the CDR3: TGTGCCAGCAGCCAAGAAGCGGGGGTGCAGACCCAGTACTTC.

V is TRBV27 and J is TRBJ1-5, with unresolved D. CDR1 is MNHEY and CDR2 is SMNVEV in the germline V gene (reference sequence). V lost 5 bases and J lost 2, with 10 bases in between. This CDR3 is 14 amino acids long. CDR3 loop: CASSSRAGNQPQHF. The CDR3 region has the DNA TGTGCCAGCAGTAGTAGGGCCGGCAATCAGCCCCAGCATTTT.

The rearrangement links TRBV3-1 to TRBJ2-1, with D perhaps matching TRBD2 (7 bases). The CDR3 consists of 16 residues. V was shortened by 0 bases and J by 3 bases, with 12 bases between the two germline ends. Germline V gene data show CDR1 as LGHDT and CDR2 as YNNKEL (reference sequence). CDR3 amino acids: CASSQEGRGRYNEQFF. CDR3 nucleotide sequence: TGTGCCAGCAGCCAAGAGGGGCGGGGGCGCTACAATGAGCAGTTCTTC.

The chain uses TRBV27 and TRBJ2-7, with 8 nucleotides matching TRBD2. The CDR3 is made up of 16 amino acids. The V and J ends lost 5 bases and 4 bases, in that order; junction bases with no gene match: 13. Germline-derived CDR1 and CDR2 are MNHEY and SMNVEV (reference sequence). The CDR3 region has the DNA TGTGCCAGCAGTCCTCGGGGGGGAGACGGAGGTTACGAGCAGTACTTC. Encoded protein: CASSPRGGDGGYEQYF.

This chain uses TRBV27 with TRBJ2-5, with D unresolved. From germline, CDR1 is MNHEY and CDR2 SMNVEV (reference sequence). V lost 1 base, J lost 2 bases, and 8 bases lay in between. The CDR3 loop spans 14 amino acids. The CDR3 spells CASSLLTQQETQYF. Here the CDR3 DNA reads TGTGCCAGCAGTTTATTGACACAGCAAGAGACCCAGTACTTC.

The J gene is TRBJ2-7, the V gene TRBV29-1, with TRBD2 identical over 7 bases. There are 13 residues in the CDR3. CDR1 is SQVTM, CDR2 ANQGSEA, per germline. V dropped 6 bases and J dropped 3; count of bases not matched to a gene: 8. CDR3 DNA: TGCAGCGTGGGGGGGACCCGCGGCTACGAGCAGTACTTC. This sequence encodes CSVGGTRGYEQYF.